A single sample is the source of the 31 T cell receptor beta chains below, sequenced in a study of early T cells in non-severe SARS-CoV-2 infection. A single record per CDR3 protein comes from TCRdb applying MiXCR to the 5' RACE reads. The table includes tens of thousands of distinct CDR3 sequences, roughly 12% detected once. Source: whole blood, taken at baseline. All receptors come from an adult who was a healthcare worker with PCR-confirmed SARS-CoV-2 infection or an uninfected control (not recorded which).

The V gene is TRBV6-5, the J gene TRBJ1-1; D is unclear. This CDR3 contains 15 residues. Germline V gene data show CDR1 as MNHEY and CDR2 as SVGAGI. Trimming took off 0 bases at V and 5 bases at J, with 13 bases between the two ends. DNA of the CDR3: TGTGCCAGCAGTTACTCGAACCAGATTAGAACTGAAGCTTTCTTT. Protein: CASSYSNQIRTEAFF.

This clonotype has ten or more counts. V and J are TRBV11-2 and TRBJ1-6; D uncertain. Germline V lookup: CDR1 SGHAT, CDR2 FQNNGV. V was trimmed by 6 bases and J by 7 bases, leaving 19 bases between them. The CDR3 runs 16 residues. The CDR3 region has the DNA TGTGCCAGCAGACCAGTGGGAGGCCCGGGGAATTCACCCCTCCACTTT. Encoded protein: CASRPVGGPGNSPLHF.

The chain links TRBV28 to TRBJ2-5; 9 bases are shared with TRBD2. V lost 5 bases and J lost 5; bases outside the gene matches: 9. Germline CDR1 MDHEN, CDR2 SYDVKM. The CDR3 is 15 amino acids. In nucleotides, the CDR3 is TGTGCCAGCAGTAATGGAGGGACTAGCCGGGAGACCCAGTACTTC. The encoded protein is CASSNGGTSRETQYF.

This chain uses TRBV20-1 with TRBJ2-2; D is uncertain. The CDR3 is 15 residues long. The germline V gene encodes CDR1 DFQATT and CDR2 SNEGSKA (reference sequence). The V and J ends lost 5 bases and 2 bases respectively, with 15 bases between them. CDR3 protein: CSASSRTANTGELFF. CDR3 in DNA: TGCAGTGCTTCCTCCAGGACGGCAAACACCGGGGAGCTGTTTTTT.

This clonotype was seen ten or more times. V and J are TRBV20-1 and TRBJ2-4; 13 positions match TRBD2. CDR3 length equals 16 residues. V dropped 2 bases and J dropped 9; count of bases not matched to a gene: 10. CDR1 and CDR2 from the germline V gene are DFQATT and SNEGSKA (reference sequence). In DNA form, the CDR3 reads TGCAGTGCTAGACCCGAAACTAGCGGGGGGGCTGGCATTCAGTACTTC. Translated, it gives CSARPETSGGAGIQYF.

This clonotype was detected ten times or more. V usage is TRBV10-2 and J usage is TRBJ1-5; D gene uncertain. CDR1 and CDR2 (germline): WSHSY, SAAADI. The germline V and J ends were trimmed by 0 bases and 0 bases, with 9 bases remaining between them. The CDR3 has 16 amino acids. The CDR3 bases are TGCGCCAGCAGTGAGTCGATTGTAGATAGCAATCAGCCCCAGCATTTT. It specifies CASSESIVDSNQPQHF.

The gene calls are TRBV12-3 or TRBV12-4 and TRBJ1-5; D remains unclear. The V end lost 6 bases, the J end lost 3 bases, and 12 bases lay between the germline ends. This CDR3 has 14 residues. The CDR3 DNA is TGTGCCAGCAGCCTGAGACGGGACAATCAGCCCCAGCATTTT. Its protein product is CASSLRRDNQPQHF.

This clonotype was detected ten times or more. The chain is built from TRBV12-3 or TRBV12-4 and TRBJ1-1; D might be TRBD1 (5 bases). The CDR3 is made up of 12 amino acids. Trimming removed 6 bases from V and 5 bases from J, with 10 bases in between. CDR3 DNA: TGTGCCAGCAGCCCAGGGAGTACTGAAGCTTTCTTT. Protein sequence: CASSPGSTEAFF.

J is TRBJ2-2 and V is TRBV12-3 or TRBV12-4; no clear D gene. The CDR3 runs to 16 residues. V was cut by 0 bases and J by 2 bases, with 10 bases left in between. The CDR3 DNA reads TGTGCCAGCAGTTTAGCGGCGTCAGTTAACACCGGGGAGCTGTTTTTT. Translated, it gives CASSLAASVNTGELFF.

The rearrangement uses TRBV5-4 and TRBJ1-6, with a weak D call TRBD1 (6 bases). The CDR3 is 16 amino acids. The germline V gene has CDR1 SGHNT and CDR2 YYREEE (reference sequence). Trimming pared 4 bases from V and 5 bases from J, leaving 16 bases between. The CDR3 reads CASSLGSGGHNSPLHF. In DNA, the CDR3 is TGTGCCAGCAGCCTGGGTAGTGGGGGCCATAATTCACCCCTCCACTTT.

Many counts were recorded for this clonotype. The chain carries TRBV7-2 and TRBJ1-4, with D perhaps matching TRBD1 (6 bases). The CDR3 runs 15 residues. Germline lookup yields CDR1 SGHTA and CDR2 FQGNSA. Trimming cost V 1 base and J 7 bases, with 13 bases left between them. The CDR3 bases are TGTGCCAGCAGCTTAGAGGGCAGGGGTCTTGAAAAACTGTTTTTT. Its translation is CASSLEGRGLEKLFF.

The sample holds a few counts of this clonotype. The chain carries TRBV11-2 and TRBJ2-4, with D tentatively TRBD1 (6 bases). Germline V gene sequence: CDR1 SGHAT, CDR2 FQNNGV. The CDR3 sequence is 18 residues long. Trimming left V 2 bases short and J 0 bases short, with 17 bases between. The DNA of the CDR3 is TGTGCCAGCAGCTTAATTCCCAGGGGCAGCGTAGCCAAAAACATTCAGTACTTC. Translated, it gives CASSLIPRGSVAKNIQYF.

This clonotype was found a few times. The chain is built from TRBV20-1 and TRBJ1-1; D is uncertain. The CDR3 consists of 12 residues. Germline loops: CDR1 DFQATT, CDR2 SNEGSKA (reference sequence). Between the trimmed V and J ends, which lost 3 bases and 11 bases, there was a span of 16 bases. The CDR3 DNA reads as TGCAGTGCTAGTCGGCCAGAGCACCCGGCTTTCTTT. It is translated as CSASRPEHPAFF.

Only a few counts were recorded for this clonotype. The V gene is TRBV7-2, the J gene TRBJ2-7; 9 bases match TRBD1. CDR1 and CDR2 from the germline V gene are SGHTA and FQGNSA. CDR3 length: 15 residues. The V segment lost 4 bases and the J segment 2 bases; nucleotides outside the gene matches: 6. The CDR3 loop reads CASSSPDRGTYEQYF. In DNA form, the CDR3 reads TGTGCCAGCAGCTCTCCGGACAGGGGCACCTACGAGCAGTACTTC. The variable domain in full, completed from reference TRBV7-2 and TRBJ2-7, reads GAGVSQSPSNKVTEKGKDVELRCDPISGHTALYWYRQSLGQGLEFLIYFQGNSAPDKSGLPSDRFSAERTGGSVSTLTIQRTQQEDSAVYLCASSSPDRGTYEQYFGPGTRLTVT.

This clonotype was recorded a few times. The chain has TRBV11-2 and TRBJ1-1; D not resolved. The CDR3 is 16 residues long. Trimming cost V 4 bases and J 3 bases, with 18 bases left between them. Germline V gene lookup returns CDR1 SGHAT and CDR2 FQNNGV. CDR3 DNA: TGTGCCAGCAGCTCGGTGGCGGGCCTGGGGTACACTGAAGCTTTCTTT. It codes for CASSSVAGLGYTEAFF.

The rearrangement uses TRBV27 and TRBJ2-2; D unclear. The CDR3 spans 15 residues. Trimming took off 3 bases at V and 0 bases at J, with 8 bases between the two ends. CDR1 is MNHEY, CDR2 SMNVEV, per germline (reference sequence). The CDR3 loop reads CASSLGTSNTGELFF. In DNA form, the CDR3 reads TGTGCCAGCAGTTTGGGCACCTCGAACACCGGGGAGCTGTTTTTT.

This clonotype was found many times. The CDR3 loop is CASSVSGTGFRQPQHF. CDR3 in DNA: TGTGCCAGCAGCGTTTCCGGGACAGGGTTTCGTCAGCCCCAGCATTTT. The rearrangement uses TRBV6-6 and TRBJ1-5; 9 bases fit TRBD1. This CDR3 spans 16 amino acids. The germline CDR1 and CDR2 sequences are MNHNY and SVGAGI (reference sequence). Trimming cost V 6 bases and J 6 bases; bases outside gene matches: 12.

The gene calls are TRBV5-5 and TRBJ2-7; no clear D gene. This CDR3 has 14 amino acids. From germline, CDR1 is SGHKS and CDR2 YYEKEE (reference sequence). V gave up 0 bases and J gave up 2 bases, with 9 bases separating them. CDR3 DNA: TGTGCCAGCAGCTTGGACGGGCCAGCCTACGAGCAGTACTTC. Protein product: CASSLDGPAYEQYF.

The chain recombines TRBV6-1 with TRBJ2-7; D gene uncertain. Germline V gene data show CDR1 as MNHNS and CDR2 as SASEGT. V shed 1 base and J shed 0 bases, with 16 bases lying between them. The CDR3 consists of 17 residues. In DNA, the CDR3 is TGTGCCAGCAGTGAAGAGGTTCGGGCGTTTAGCTCCTACGAGCAGTACTTC. It is translated as CASSEEVRAFSSYEQYF.

This clonotype was seen more than once but under ten times. This chain links TRBV28 with TRBJ2-2; tentatively, D is TRBD2 (5 bases). The V and J ends lost 4 bases and 2 bases respectively, with 8 bases between them. The CDR3 is made up of 14 amino acids. Germline CDR1 is MDHEN and CDR2 is SYDVKM. The CDR3 is CASSWGVNTGELFF. DNA of the CDR3: TGTGCCAGCAGTTGGGGAGTTAACACCGGGGAGCTGTTTTTT.

V is TRBV5-1 and J is TRBJ1-1; TRBD1 agrees at 7 bases. Germline CDR1 SGHRS, CDR2 YFSETQ. The ends lost 4 bases at V and 11 bases at J; junction bases unmatched: 11. CDR3 size: 13 residues. The CDR3 region is CASSTPGGRGAFF. The CDR3 coding sequence is TGCGCCAGCAGCACTCCTGGAGGCAGGGGGGCTTTCTTT.

The chain employs TRBV20-1 and TRBJ2-3, with D tentatively TRBD2 (6 bases). Germline CDR1 is DFQATT and CDR2 is SNEGSKA (reference sequence). The CDR3 loop spans 14 amino acids. Trimming removed 4 bases from V and 3 bases from J, with 14 bases in between. The CDR3 DNA follows: TGCAGTGCTATCGGCGGGGACGTAACAGATACGCAGTATTTT. It specifies CSAIGGDVTDTQYF.

This clonotype showed up just a few times. This chain joins TRBV5-6 and TRBJ2-1; 7 bases line up with TRBD2. The CDR3 is 15 residues long. Unmatched junction bases numbered 10, after V lost 4 bases and J lost 6 bases. Germline-derived CDR1 and CDR2 are SGHDT and YYEEEE. For the CDR3, the DNA is TGTGCCAGCAGCCGCACCGGGCCGGGGGGCAATGAGCAGTTCTTC. The encoded protein is CASSRTGPGGNEQFF. The full variable domain, with the rest looked up from reference TRBV5-6 and TRBJ2-1, is DAGVTQSPTHLIKTRGQQVTLRCSPKSGHDTVSWYQQALGQGPQFIFQYYEEEERQRGNFPDRFSGHQFPNYSSELNVNALLLGDSALYLCASSRTGPGGNEQFFGPGTRLTVL.

The chain carries TRBV19 and TRBJ2-5; D might be TRBD1 or TRBD2, each matching 5 bases. Germline loops: CDR1 LNHDA, CDR2 SQIVND (reference sequence). Trimming pared 6 bases from V and 7 bases from J, leaving 18 bases between. This CDR3 comprises 14 residues. The CDR3 is CASSPEGLPRTQYF. The CDR3 region has the DNA TGTGCCAGTAGCCCAGAGGGGCTACCCAGGACCCAGTACTTC.

This clonotype was seen a handful of times. Compared with germline, one end of the junction differs, possibly owing to a read error. The rearrangement joins TRBV27 to TRBJ2-3; D gene uncertain. CDR3 length: 14 residues. Germline V gives CDR1 MNHEY, CDR2 SMNVEV (reference sequence). CDR3 in DNA: TGTGCCAGCAGTCTATCACCCCACACAGATACGCAGTATTTT. It translates to CASSLSPHTDTQYF.

In its sample, this clonotype was seen many times. The CDR3 nucleotides read TGCGCCAGCAGTGAGAGCGGTCCTAATCAGCCCCAGCATTTT. Its protein product is CASSESGPNQPQHF. This sequence joins TRBV10-2 and TRBJ1-5; D remains unclear. Germline V lookup: CDR1 WSHSY, CDR2 SAAADI. CDR3 length equals 14 residues. V shed 2 bases and J shed 4 bases, with 9 bases lying between them.

This chain uses TRBV6-4 with TRBJ2-1; no reliable D call. Germline V CDR1 and CDR2: MRHNA, SNTAGT. The V gene lost 6 bases and the J gene lost 0 bases, with 9 bases spanning the gap. The CDR3 runs 14 residues. DNA of the CDR3: TGTGCCAGCAGCCGAGGTAGCTCCTACAATGAGCAGTTCTTC. Protein sequence: CASSRGSSYNEQFF.

This clonotype came up a few times. This chain uses TRBV12-5 with TRBJ2-5; D is possibly TRBD2 (5 bases). V lost 11 bases, J lost 1 base, and 17 bases lay in between. This CDR3 comprises 14 residues. Per the germline V gene, CDR1 is LGHNT and CDR2 is FRNRAP. CDR3 region: CALVWRAVQETQYF. CDR3 bases: TGTGCTTTGGTTTGGCGGGCCGTCCAAGAGACCCAGTACTTC.

This clonotype was counted a few times. CDR3 loop: CSARGGSDTEAFF. DNA of the CDR3: TGCAGCGCCCGTGGGGGAAGTGACACTGAAGCTTTCTTT. The chain is built from TRBV29-1 and TRBJ1-1; perhaps TRBD1 as D (5 bases). Germline CDR1 reads SQVTM; CDR2 reads ANQGSEA. V was shortened by 7 bases and J by 3 bases, with 15 bases between the two germline ends. This CDR3 contains 13 residues.

This clonotype was detected ten times or more. The chain joins TRBV6-1 to TRBJ2-1; 11 bases fit TRBD2. Germline V gives CDR1 MNHNS, CDR2 SASEGT. V gave up 7 bases and J gave up 0 bases; unmatched junction bases: 11. The CDR3 extends over 18 amino acids. The CDR3 nucleotides are TGTGCCAGCACCATCCTAGCGGGGGGTCGGAGCTCCTACAATGAGCAGTTCTTC. It yields the protein CASTILAGGRSSYNEQFF.

This clonotype appeared many times. CDR3 nucleotides: TGCAGCGTTGAAAGTCGACTAGCGGTATCCTACAATGAGCAGTTCTTC. It specifies CSVESRLAVSYNEQFF. This chain connects TRBV29-1 to TRBJ2-1, with 9 nucleotides matching TRBD2. J gave up 1 base and V 2 bases, and 6 bases lay outside the gene matches. The CDR3 has 16 residues. Germline CDR1 is SQVTM and CDR2 is ANQGSEA.